These T cell receptor beta chains were read from a single sample in a study of cytomegalovirus exposure and HLA in healthy donors. The assay was immunoSEQ multiplex PCR, and TCRdb's table has in-frame clones only and misses some. The sample carries approximately 150,000 clones, roughly 70% recorded once. The sample comprised PBMCs. These receptors originate from a woman aged 18-35 years in good health and CMV-seropositive. CDR3s leave out the opening cysteine and the closing phenylalanine or tryptophan. Fields, in order: clone size, V gene, J gene, CDR3 protein. Some rows mark clone size as missing; the rest say once, few, many or name a class of expanded clone.

once,TRBV7-9,TRBJ1-2,ASSPLGTASGGYT
.,TRBV18,TRBJ2-7,ASSPPGQGYEQY
once,TRBV11-2,TRBJ1-2,ASSSGQDGYT
.,TRBV10-3,TRBJ1-1,AISFQGAANTEAF
.,TRBV30,TRBJ1-6,AWRGARSPLH
.,TRBV7-3,TRBJ2-2,ASSLTSKGIGTGELF
.,TRBV6-6,TRBJ1-3,ASSYRDSGNTIY
.,TRBV12-5,TRBJ1-1,ASGLSGGTEAF
.,TRBV6-6,TRBJ2-7,ASSTGSSYEQY
.,TRBV6-5,TRBJ2-7,ASSYSQAPYEQY
once,TRBV27,TRBJ2-7,ASPPGLIIYEQY
.,TRBV28,TRBJ2-7,ASSSFRQRRYEQY
.,TRBV7-2,TRBJ2-7,ASSTQRNRQGFSYEQY
.,TRBV4-1,TRBJ2-5,ASSQVVIAGLTETQY
once,TRBV11-2,TRBJ2-5,ASSYLAGGQETQY
.,TRBV7-2,TRBJ2-1,ASSSQGGGAFFRQF
.,TRBV5-1,TRBJ1-2,ASSLALIYGYT
.,TRBV2,TRBJ2-7,ASSFDSYEQY
.,TRBV30,TRBJ2-3,AWSWGTSTDTQY
few,TRBV29-1,.,SVEFSYEQY
.,TRBV5-1,TRBJ2-7,ASSKDRGHHEQY
.,TRBV6-5,TRBJ2-1,ATYYGGGDNEQF
.,TRBV18,TRBJ1-5,ASSLGADHNQPQH
.,TRBV5-1,TRBJ1-1,ASSLTTNPAEAF
.,TRBV19,TRBJ1-5,ASSTRTGDQPQH
few,TRBV7-2,TRBJ2-7,ASSSAIAGSSSYEQY
.,TRBV19,TRBJ2-1,ASIRGWGGVNEQF
.,TRBV6-5,TRBJ1-4,ASSSSFRVEKLF